A selection of T cell receptor beta chains follows, all from one sample in a study of prognosis after radiotherapy for stage I lung cancer. TCRdb re-analysed the multiplex PCR reads in MiXCR, keeping a single row per CDR3 protein. Here the sample spans some 15,000 distinct CDR3 sequences, 55% to 60% being singletons. The sample was PBMCs, taken before or after stereotactic body radiation therapy (not recorded which). These receptors came from a donor of 50 years or more with non-small cell lung cancer. Each CDR3 is given with its conserved first and last residue. A D gene is named only where the DNA matches it firmly. Some rows mark clone size as missing; the rest say once, few, many or name a class of expanded clone.

CDR3nt	CDR3aa	j_gene	v_gene	abundance	d_gene
TGTTCCAGCAGGGTCCCTATCACAGATACGCAGTATTTT	CSSRVPITDTQYF	TRBJ2-3	TRBV6-1	-	-
TGTGCCAGCAGTCGGGAGGGGGTATTCGGTGGCTACACCTTC	CASSREGVFGGYTF	TRBJ1-2	TRBV27	-	-
TGCAGTGCTAGGCCGTATGACAGGGGAGGGCAGCCCCAGCATTTT	CSARPYDRGGQPQHF	TRBJ1-5	TRBV20-1	-	TRBD1
TGTGCCAGCAGCTTACATTATCCGGAGACCCAGTACTTC	CASSLHYPETQYF	TRBJ2-5	TRBV5-5	-	-
TGTGCCAGCAGCCTCTTACTGAGCTCTGGAAACACCATATATTTT	CASSLLLSSGNTIYF	TRBJ1-3	TRBV14	many	-
TGCGCCAGCAGCTTAGGGTCCGGGACAGGTGAGCAGTTCTTC	CASSLGSGTGEQFF	TRBJ2-1	TRBV5-1	medium-sized	TRBD1
TGTGCCAGCAGTGAACCCACCGAGGGACTAGCGCGATACGAGCAGTACTTC	CASSEPTEGLARYEQYF	TRBJ2-7	TRBV2	-	TRBD2
TGTGCCACCCGGGCGGGGATCACTGAAGCTTTCTTT	CATRAGITEAFF	TRBJ1-1	TRBV19	few	-
TGTGCCAGCAGTGAAGGGGCAGGGGGCGATTTCGTTTATGGCTACACCTTC	CASSEGAGGDFVYGYTF	TRBJ1-2	TRBV6-1	-	TRBD1
TGTGCCAGCAGTCCCCAACAGGGTAGGAATTCACCCCTCCACTTT	CASSPQQGRNSPLHF	TRBJ1-6	TRBV6-1	-	-
TGCGCCAGCATCCTGGGGACAGGGAACACTGAAGCTTTCTTT	CASILGTGNTEAFF	TRBJ1-1	TRBV5-1	-	TRBD1
TGTGCCAGCAGTTACGGGGAGGATTATAGCAATCAGCCCCAGCATTTT	CASSYGEDYSNQPQHF	TRBJ1-5	TRBV6-9	-	-
TGTGCCACTCGGGACAGGGGCACAGATACGCAGTATTTT	CATRDRGTDTQYF	TRBJ2-3	TRBV6-1	medium-sized	TRBD1
TGCAGTGCTTTATTACAGGGGGCAGATACGCAGTATTTT	CSALLQGADTQYF	TRBJ2-3	TRBV20-1	-	TRBD1
TGTGCCTGGAACGAACCCGACCGAAATTCACCCCTCCACTTT	CAWNEPDRNSPLHF	TRBJ1-6	TRBV30	-	-
TGTGCCAGCAGCACGGAGACAGGCTACGAGCAGTACTTC	CASSTETGYEQYF	TRBJ2-7	TRBV7-8	medium-sized	-
TGTGCCAGCAGTAACCGGGTGAGCTCCTACGAGCAGTACTTC	CASSNRVSSYEQYF	TRBJ2-7	TRBV7-2	-	-
TGTGCCAGCAGATTCGGGGGGAGGCCGAACACTGAAGCTTTCTTT	CASRFGGRPNTEAFF	TRBJ1-1	TRBV27	many	-
TGTGCCGGCAGCGTATTCTCTTCCTCGGACGAGCAGTACTTC	CAGSVFSSSDEQYF	TRBJ2-7	TRBV9	-	-
TGTTCCAGCAACCGGGAGGGTCCTCGAGAGCAGTACTTC	CSSNREGPREQYF	TRBJ2-7	TRBV6-1	-	TRBD2
TGTGCCAGCAGTTTCAACTTACAGGGGTCTGGAAACACCATATATTTT	CASSFNLQGSGNTIYF	TRBJ1-3	TRBV27	-	TRBD1
TGTGCCAGCAGCTTAGAAATTTGGTGGACTAGCGGGTCGAACACCGGGGAGCTGTTTTTT	CASSLEIWWTSGSNTGELFF	TRBJ2-2	TRBV13	many	TRBD2
TGTGCCAGCAGTTACTCTGGGGCCAGCACAGATACGCAGTATTTT	CASSYSGASTDTQYF	TRBJ2-3	TRBV6-2/TRBV6-3	-	-
TGTGCCAGCAGCCCATACACGAACACTGAAGCTTTCTTT	CASSPYTNTEAFF	TRBJ1-1	TRBV5-5	-	-
TGCAGTGCTCAGAAGGAGGGAGGGCCCTACGAGCAGTACTTC	CSAQKEGGPYEQYF	TRBJ2-7	TRBV20-1	-	TRBD2
TGTGCCAGCTCACTGGACCTCTCTGGAAACACCATATATTTT	CASSLDLSGNTIYF	TRBJ1-3	TRBV18	many	-
TGCAGTGCTGACTCGGGACTATCGATAAACAATGAGCAGTTCTTC	CSADSGLSINNEQFF	TRBJ2-1	TRBV20-1	medium-sized	TRBD2
TGTGCCAGCAGCCATGGGGGGGGCACCGGGGAGCTGTTTTTT	CASSHGGGTGELFF	TRBJ2-2	TRBV3-1	-	TRBD2
TGTTCCAGCAGTTTATGGTGGTCTAGCGGGAGGTCCCGGGCCACAGATACGCAGTATTTT	CSSSLWWSSGRSRATDTQYF	TRBJ2-3	TRBV28	-	TRBD2
TGTGCCAGCAGCTTGGGACCGGGACTAAACAATGAGCAGTTCTTC	CASSLGPGLNNEQFF	TRBJ2-1	TRBV5-6	-	TRBD2